The next 7 T cell receptor beta chains were all read from a single sample in a study of CD8 T cells in ankylosing spondylitis. These receptors have no identified antigens. The study, taken as a whole, reports: Characteristic, it appeared, of ankylosing spondylitis blood was a TCR beta motif of several highly homologous variants.

A single record per CDR3 protein comes from TCRdb applying MiXCR to the 5' RACE reads. The table has about 480,000 distinct CDR3 sequences, under 20% seen once. The sample comprised blood, either unsorted or a sorted T cell fraction (not recorded which). The receptor source for this set is a male donor with ankylosing spondylitis.

The V gene is TRBV27, the J gene TRBJ2-3, with TRBD1 matching 7 bases. This CDR3 has 16 amino acids. Germline-derived CDR1 and CDR2 are MNHEY and SMNVEV (reference sequence). V shed 9 bases and J 7 bases; nucleotides not matched to a gene: 19. DNA for the CDR3: TGTGCCAGTAATCCACAGGGGCGACACGGGACGTATACGCAGTATTTT. Translating it yields CASNPQGRHGTYTQYF.

The gene calls are TRBV7-8 and TRBJ2-7; D may be TRBD1 or TRBD2 (5 bases each). V lost 1 base and J lost 0, with 13 bases in between. The CDR3 contains 16 residues. Germline CDR1 is SGHVS and CDR2 is FQNEAQ. The CDR3 protein is CASSLEMIGGSYEQYF. The CDR3 nucleotides are TGTGCCAGCAGCTTAGAAATGATTGGGGGCTCCTACGAGCAGTACTTC.

The rearrangement uses TRBV7-2 and TRBJ2-5; 12 bases agree with TRBD2. CDR3 length: 15 residues. With V trimmed by 5 bases and J by 5 bases, 6 bases remained unmatched. The germline V gene encodes CDR1 SGHTA and CDR2 FQGNSA. Here the CDR3 reads CASSKGTSGPETQYF. CDR3 coding DNA: TGTGCCAGCAGCAAAGGGACTAGCGGGCCGGAGACCCAGTACTTC.

This clonotype was observed a handful of times. The rearrangement joins TRBV6-5 to TRBJ2-1; D is unresolved. Germline CDR1 and CDR2: MNHEY and SVGAGI. The CDR3 loop spans 17 amino acids. Trimming removed 0 bases at V and 0 bases at J, with 12 bases between. DNA of the CDR3: TGTGCCAGCAGTTACTCGATTAAGCCTAGCTCCTACAATGAGCAGTTCTTC. This sequence encodes CASSYSIKPSSYNEQFF.

The chain is built from TRBV20-1 and TRBJ2-1, with 7 bases fitting TRBD2. This CDR3 is 16 amino acids long. Germline-derived CDR1 and CDR2 are DFQATT and SNEGSKA (reference sequence). V lost 3 bases and J lost 0; bases outside the gene matches: 8. This chain's CDR3 is CSARSPGGSSYNEQFF. CDR3 coding DNA: TGCAGTGCTAGGTCCCCTGGCGGGAGCTCCTACAATGAGCAGTTCTTC.

This chain connects TRBV20-1 to TRBJ2-7; 10 bases are shared with TRBD2. J lost 4 bases, V lost 1 base, and 4 bases had no gene match. Looked up from germline, CDR1 is DFQATT and CDR2 is SNEGSKA (reference sequence). The CDR3 length is 14 residues. Here the CDR3 DNA reads TGCAGTGCTAGAGTGGTTAGCGGGAGGTACGAGCAGTACTTC. Protein product: CSARVVSGRYEQYF.

This clonotype was seen more than once but under ten times. The chain's CDR3 is CASWTGGEQFF. The CDR3 DNA follows: TGTGCCAGCTGGACGGGGGGTGAGCAGTTCTTC. The genes are TRBV27 and TRBJ2-1; 7 nucleotides match TRBD2. The CDR3 loop spans 11 amino acids. In germline, CDR1 is MNHEY, CDR2 SMNVEV (reference sequence). The V and J ends lost 8 bases and 9 bases, in that order; junction bases with no gene match: 4.